A single sample is the source of the 6 T cell receptor beta chains below, sequenced in a study of blood T cell repertoires in COVID-19. Clones were read by immunoSEQ multiplex PCR, and TCRdb kept only the in-frame ones, dropping some. The sample carries 70,000 to 80,000 clones, 80% to 90% recorded once. The sample taken for sequencing was peripheral blood. All receptors come from a man older than 75 in a cohort sampled during active COVID-19.

This clone was recorded a few times. The gene calls are TRBV6-6 and TRBJ1-5; D call uncertain. This CDR3 spans 14 amino acids. CDR1 and CDR2 (germline): MNHNY, SVGAGI (reference sequence). The ends were cut back, 0 bases at V and 10 bases at J, with 13 bases in the middle. CDR3 region: CASSYSRREYPQHF. CDR3 DNA: TGTGCCAGCAGTTACTCGCGTCGAGAATACCCCCAGCATTTT.

The chain has TRBV18 and TRBJ2-1; 10 positions agree with TRBD2. Germline values: CDR1 KGHSH, CDR2 LQKENI. V dropped 5 bases and J dropped 2; count of bases not matched to a gene: 3. The CDR3 has 15 residues. CDR3 residues: CASSTSGGAYNEQFF. The CDR3, as DNA: TGTGCCAGCTCAACCAGCGGGGGGGCCTACAATGAGCAGTTCTTC. Drawing the rest from reference TRBV18 and TRBJ2-1, the complete variable domain is NAGVMQNPRHLVRRRGQEARLRCSPMKGHSHVYWYRQLPEEGLKFMVYLQKENIIDESGMPKERFSAEFPKEGPSILRIQQVVRGDSAAYFCASSTSGGAYNEQFFGPGTRLTVL.

In its sample, this clone was seen once. The V call is TRBV5-1, the J call TRBJ2-2, with D possibly TRBD2 on 7 matching bases. Germline lookup yields CDR1 SGHRS and CDR2 YFSETQ. This CDR3 spans 15 amino acids. Trimming removed 2 bases at V and 2 bases at J, with 10 bases between. This chain's CDR3 is CASSFGGGNTGELFF. The DNA for the CDR3 is TGCGCCAGCAGCTTCGGCGGGGGCAACACCGGGGAGCTGTTTTTT.

The chain recombines TRBV10-3 with TRBJ2-2; 7 bases align to TRBD1. The trim removed 10 bases at V and 3 bases at J, leaving 8 bases unmatched. The CDR3 loop spans 14 amino acids. The V gene's germline CDR1 is ENHRY and CDR2 SYGVKD. DNA for the CDR3: TGTGCCACTCAACCAGACAGGGACACCGGGGAGCTGTTTTTT. Amino acids: CATQPDRDTGELFF.

The chain carries TRBV7-2 and TRBJ1-5; D call uncertain. Per germline, CDR1 SGHTA and CDR2 FQGNSA. The V end lost 0 bases, the J end lost 0 bases, and 3 bases lay between the germline ends. The CDR3 is 14 amino acids. The CDR3 loop is CASSLASSNQPQHF. The CDR3 region has the DNA TGTGCCAGCAGCTTAGCCAGTAGCAATCAGCCCCAGCATTTT.

J is TRBJ1-2 and V is TRBV28, with TRBD1 matching 9 bases. Germline V gene lookup returns CDR1 MDHEN and CDR2 SYDVKM. The CDR3 loop spans 16 amino acids. The V gene end was trimmed by 5 bases and the J gene end by 1 base; junction bases not matched to a gene: 8. In nucleotides, the CDR3 is TGTGCCAGCAGTGATCAAAGGACAGGGGTTAACTATGGCTACACCTTC. It codes for CASSDQRTGVNYGYTF.